This T cell receptor beta chain was sequenced during a study of lymphopenia after photon versus proton radiotherapy. The assay was immunoSEQ multiplex PCR, and TCRdb's table has in-frame clones only and misses some. The top ten clones hold about a tenth of a sample with about 22,000 clones, around nine tenths of them seen once. The CDR3 is 13 amino acids. V lost 11 bases and J 9 bases, leaving 20 bases between the germline ends. Germline-derived CDR1 and CDR2 are LNHDA and SQIVND (reference sequence). The sample consisted of peripheral blood, taken from a patient treated with proton-based radiotherapy. V and J are TRBV19 and TRBJ2-1; possibly TRBD2 for D (6 bases). This receptor was obtained from a woman aged 70-85 years with pancreatic cancer. Some clones in this sample may be carry-over from other donors' samples. The CDR3 is CAVSGTQRGEQFF. CDR3 sequence (DNA): TGTGCCGTGTCCGGGACTCAAAGGGGTGAGCAGTTCTTC.